These T cell receptor beta chains were read from a single sample in a study of PD-1 blockade in classical Hodgkin lymphoma. Using immunoSEQ multiplex PCR, the repertoire was profiled, and TCRdb retains in-frame clones only, with some absent. The table records 75,000 to 100,000 clones, more than 80% of them present only once. This sample comprised peripheral blood mononuclear cells (PBMCs), obtained before the second cycle of nivolumab. The receptors were sampled from a human donor with classical Hodgkin lymphoma. CDR3s include the opening cysteine and the closing phenylalanine or tryptophan. Each record gives: D gene, V gene, clone size, J gene, CDR3 length, CDR3 DNA, CDR3 protein. The D gene is left open where the match is weak. Clone size is stated in some rows and not others, as once, few, many or a class when expanded.

d_call: TRBD1
v_call: TRBV18
clone_size: NA
j_call: TRBJ1-5
cdr3_length: 15
cdr3_nt: TGTGCCAGCTCACCCGATCCGACAGGGGCGCAGCCCCAGCATTTT
cdr3_aa: CASSPDPTGAQPQHF

d_call: NA
v_call: TRBV19
clone_size: NA
j_call: TRBJ2-7
cdr3_length: 15
cdr3_nt: TGTGCCAGTAGTATAGGAGGCGGGACGGGTTACGAGCAGTACTTC
cdr3_aa: CASSIGGGTGYEQYF

d_call: NA
v_call: TRBV2
clone_size: NA
j_call: TRBJ1-2
cdr3_length: 15
cdr3_nt: TGTGCCAGCAGTGATTACCCCGACACCGTACCTGGCTACACCTTC
cdr3_aa: CASSDYPDTVPGYTF

d_call: NA
v_call: TRBV7-9
clone_size: NA
j_call: TRBJ2-7
cdr3_length: 14
cdr3_nt: TGTGCCAGCAGCTTATTGGGCAGCTCCTACGAGCAGTACTTC
cdr3_aa: CASSLLGSSYEQYF

d_call: NA
v_call: TRBV27
clone_size: NA
j_call: TRBJ2-1
cdr3_length: 14
cdr3_nt: TGTGCCAGCAGTTTTCAGGCGCCCTACAATGAGCAGTTCTTC
cdr3_aa: CASSFQAPYNEQFF

d_call: NA
v_call: TRBV7-2
clone_size: NA
j_call: TRBJ1-3
cdr3_length: 13
cdr3_nt: TGTGCCAGCAGCTTAAACTCTGGAAACACCATATATTTT
cdr3_aa: CASSLNSGNTIYF

d_call: NA
v_call: TRBV5-1
clone_size: NA
j_call: TRBJ1-1
cdr3_length: 13
cdr3_nt: TGCGCCAGCAGCCCGGCAATCGACACTGAAGCTTTCTTT
cdr3_aa: CASSPAIDTEAFF

d_call: NA
v_call: TRBV1
clone_size: NA
j_call: TRBJ2-7
cdr3_length: 14
cdr3_nt: TGCACCAGCAGCCAAGATTCCACGGCCTACGAGCAGTACTTC
cdr3_aa: CTSSQDSTAYEQYF

d_call: NA
v_call: TRBV6-5
clone_size: few
j_call: TRBJ1-2
cdr3_length: 11
cdr3_nt: TGTGCCACCTCCGGGAACTATGGCTACACCTTC
cdr3_aa: CATSGNYGYTF

d_call: TRBD2
v_call: TRBV6-6
clone_size: NA
j_call: TRBJ2-1
cdr3_length: 15
cdr3_nt: TGTGCCAGCAGGAGCGGGAGGGCCTCCTACAATGAGCAGTTCTTC
cdr3_aa: CASRSGRASYNEQFF

d_call: NA
v_call: TRBV28
clone_size: NA
j_call: TRBJ1-2
cdr3_length: 16
cdr3_nt: TGTGCCAGCAGTTTATTAGGGGACGGAGCTAACTATGGCTACACCTTC
cdr3_aa: CASSLLGDGANYGYTF

d_call: NA
v_call: TRBV11-2
clone_size: NA
j_call: TRBJ2-5
cdr3_length: 13
cdr3_nt: TGTGCCAGCAGCTTGGGTCGTGGAGAGACCCAGTACTTC
cdr3_aa: CASSLGRGETQYF

d_call: NA
v_call: TRBV7-2
clone_size: NA
j_call: TRBJ2-7
cdr3_length: 15
cdr3_nt: TGTGCCAGCAGCCCCCTTTGGGGAGTACCTTTCGAGCAGTACTTC
cdr3_aa: CASSPLWGVPFEQYF

d_call: TRBD2
v_call: TRBV6-5
clone_size: once
j_call: TRBJ2-1
cdr3_length: 16
cdr3_nt: TGTGCCAGCAGTTCGCTCTCTAGCGGGCCGTACAATGAGCAGTTCTTC
cdr3_aa: CASSSLSSGPYNEQFF

d_call: TRBD1
v_call: TRBV7-3
clone_size: few
j_call: TRBJ2-2
cdr3_length: 15
cdr3_nt: TGTGCCAGCAGCTTAATGACAGGGGGTTCCGGGGAGCTGTTTTTT
cdr3_aa: CASSLMTGGSGELFF

d_call: TRBD2
v_call: TRBV5-1
clone_size: NA
j_call: TRBJ2-3
cdr3_length: 16
cdr3_nt: TGCGCCAGCAGCGTGTTCGGCGGGAGTGGCACAGATACGCAGTATTTT
cdr3_aa: CASSVFGGSGTDTQYF

d_call: NA
v_call: TRBV19
clone_size: NA
j_call: TRBJ2-7
cdr3_length: 13
cdr3_nt: TGTGCCAGTAGTATGAAAATCGCTTACGAGCAGTACTTC
cdr3_aa: CASSMKIAYEQYF

d_call: TRBD2
v_call: TRBV7-2
clone_size: NA
j_call: TRBJ2-7
cdr3_length: 15
cdr3_nt: TGTGCCAGCAGCAGTGCAGCGGGAGCCAGCTACGGGCAGTACTTC
cdr3_aa: CASSSAAGASYGQYF

d_call: TRBD2
v_call: TRBV11-2
clone_size: NA
j_call: TRBJ2-7
cdr3_length: 16
cdr3_nt: TGTGCCAGCAGCCGCGGACTAGCGGCCAACTCGCACGAGCAGTACTTC
cdr3_aa: CASSRGLAANSHEQYF

d_call: NA
v_call: TRBV6-4
clone_size: NA
j_call: TRBJ2-7
cdr3_length: 17
cdr3_nt: TGTGCCAGCAGTCCTCCCCGTCTGGGGGTAGCGGCCTACGAGCAGTACTTC
cdr3_aa: CASSPPRLGVAAYEQYF

d_call: TRBD2
v_call: TRBV6-5
clone_size: NA
j_call: TRBJ2-7
cdr3_length: 16
cdr3_nt: TGTGCCAGCAGTTACTCGTCTAGCGGGGGGGCCTCCGAGCAGTACTTC
cdr3_aa: CASSYSSSGGASEQYF

d_call: NA
v_call: TRBV6-1
clone_size: NA
j_call: TRBJ2-3
cdr3_length: 12
cdr3_nt: TGTGCCAGCACTGTGTATTCAGATACGCAGTATTTT
cdr3_aa: CASTVYSDTQYF

d_call: NA
v_call: TRBV28
clone_size: NA
j_call: TRBJ1-5
cdr3_length: 14
cdr3_nt: TGTGCCAGCAGTTTATCGGGGAAGAATCAGCCCCAGCATTTT
cdr3_aa: CASSLSGKNQPQHF

d_call: TRBD2
v_call: TRBV14
clone_size: NA
j_call: TRBJ2-1
cdr3_length: 15
cdr3_nt: TGTGCCAGCAGCCAAGGCGGACTAGCAGGGAATGAGCAGTTCTTC
cdr3_aa: CASSQGGLAGNEQFF

d_call: TRBD1
v_call: TRBV29-1
clone_size: many
j_call: TRBJ1-4
cdr3_length: 15
cdr3_nt: TGCAGCGTCCGGGACAGGGGGGCAACTAATGAAAAACTGTTTTTT
cdr3_aa: CSVRDRGATNEKLFF

d_call: NA
v_call: TRBV18
clone_size: NA
j_call: TRBJ2-7
cdr3_length: 15
cdr3_nt: TGTGCCAGCTCTCGCGGAACAGGGTTTAACTACGAGCAGTACTTC
cdr3_aa: CASSRGTGFNYEQYF

d_call: NA
v_call: TRBV6-6
clone_size: NA
j_call: TRBJ2-7
cdr3_length: 14
cdr3_nt: TGTGCCAGCAGTTACGTAGTAGCCCCCTACGAGCAGTACTTC
cdr3_aa: CASSYVVAPYEQYF

d_call: TRBD2
v_call: TRBV5-1
clone_size: NA
j_call: TRBJ2-7
cdr3_length: 16
cdr3_nt: TGCGCCAGCAGCTTGGGTCTAGCGGGGGCGAGCTACGAGCAGTACTTC
cdr3_aa: CASSLGLAGASYEQYF

d_call: NA
v_call: TRBV19
clone_size: NA
j_call: TRBJ1-2
cdr3_length: 13
cdr3_nt: TGTGCCAGTAGCTACGGGACGCCCGATGGCTACACCTTC
cdr3_aa: CASSYGTPDGYTF

d_call: TRBD2
v_call: TRBV2
clone_size: NA
j_call: TRBJ2-1
cdr3_length: 15
cdr3_nt: TGTGCCAGCAGTGAATGGACTAGCGGGAGGGATGAGCAGTTCTTC
cdr3_aa: CASSEWTSGRDEQFF

d_call: TRBD1
v_call: TRBV7-2
clone_size: NA
j_call: TRBJ1-1
cdr3_length: 13
cdr3_nt: TGTGCCAGCAGCCCCGGGACAGGGTTAGAAGCTTTCTTT
cdr3_aa: CASSPGTGLEAFF

d_call: NA
v_call: TRBV2
clone_size: NA
j_call: TRBJ2-7
cdr3_length: 12
cdr3_nt: TGTGCCAGCCAGGGGGAGGCCTACGAGCAGTACTTC
cdr3_aa: CASQGEAYEQYF

d_call: NA
v_call: TRBV13
clone_size: NA
j_call: TRBJ2-7
cdr3_length: 13
cdr3_nt: TGTGCCAGCAGTTCCGGCTCGGCCTACGAGCAGTACTTC
cdr3_aa: CASSSGSAYEQYF

d_call: NA
v_call: TRBV5-1
clone_size: NA
j_call: TRBJ2-5
cdr3_length: 12
cdr3_nt: TGCGCCAGCAGCTTCGAGGGAGAGACCCAGTACTTC
cdr3_aa: CASSFEGETQYF

d_call: TRBD1
v_call: TRBV9
clone_size: NA
j_call: TRBJ2-2
cdr3_length: 17
cdr3_nt: TGTGCCAGCAGCCGACCTATGTCACAGGGGTCCGACGGGGAGCTGTTTTTT
cdr3_aa: CASSRPMSQGSDGELFF

d_call: NA
v_call: TRBV5-1
clone_size: NA
j_call: TRBJ2-5
cdr3_length: 14
cdr3_nt: TGCGCCAGCAGCTTGGCCGGGGTGGGCGAGACCCAGTACTTC
cdr3_aa: CASSLAGVGETQYF

d_call: NA
v_call: TRBV4-1
clone_size: once
j_call: TRBJ1-1
cdr3_length: 15
cdr3_nt: TGCGCCAGCAGCCACCGATGGACCAAGAACACTGAAGCTTTCTTT
cdr3_aa: CASSHRWTKNTEAFF

d_call: NA
v_call: TRBV6-5
clone_size: NA
j_call: TRBJ1-2
cdr3_length: 15
cdr3_nt: TGTGCCAGCAGTTCCCCTTCCGGAGGGAGGGCTGGCTACACCTTC
cdr3_aa: CASSSPSGGRAGYTF

d_call: NA
v_call: TRBV6-5
clone_size: NA
j_call: TRBJ2-2
cdr3_length: 16
cdr3_nt: TGTGCCAGCAGTTACCAACTAGCCCCGAACACCGGGGAGCTGTTTTTT
cdr3_aa: CASSYQLAPNTGELFF

d_call: NA
v_call: TRBV5-1
clone_size: NA
j_call: TRBJ1-5
cdr3_length: 14
cdr3_nt: TGCGCCAGCAGCTTGGGACAGTCGGGGATGCCCCAGCATTTT
cdr3_aa: CASSLGQSGMPQHF

d_call: TRBD2
v_call: TRBV19
clone_size: NA
j_call: TRBJ2-5
cdr3_length: 14
cdr3_nt: TGTGCCAGTAGTATAGGGGGCGGGGGAGAGACCCAGTACTTC
cdr3_aa: CASSIGGGGETQYF